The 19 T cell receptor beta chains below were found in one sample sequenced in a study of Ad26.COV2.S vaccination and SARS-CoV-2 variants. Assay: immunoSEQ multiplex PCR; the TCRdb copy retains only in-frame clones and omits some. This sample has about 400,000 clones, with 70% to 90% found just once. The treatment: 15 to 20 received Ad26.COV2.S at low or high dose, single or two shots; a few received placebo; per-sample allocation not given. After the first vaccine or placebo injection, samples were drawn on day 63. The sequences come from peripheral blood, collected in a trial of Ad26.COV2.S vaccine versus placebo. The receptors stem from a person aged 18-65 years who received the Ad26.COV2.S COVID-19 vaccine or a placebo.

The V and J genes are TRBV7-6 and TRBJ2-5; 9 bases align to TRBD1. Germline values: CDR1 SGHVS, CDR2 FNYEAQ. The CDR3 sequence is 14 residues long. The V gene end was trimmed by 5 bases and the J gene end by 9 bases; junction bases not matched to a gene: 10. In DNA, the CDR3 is TGTGCCAGCAGCCCACGGACAGGGGTGGAGGCCCAGTACTTC. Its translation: CASSPRTGVEAQYF.

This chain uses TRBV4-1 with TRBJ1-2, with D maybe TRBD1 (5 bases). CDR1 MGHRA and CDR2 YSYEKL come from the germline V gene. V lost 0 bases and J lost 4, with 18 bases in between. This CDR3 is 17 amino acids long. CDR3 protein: CASSQDPGRRGIYGYTF. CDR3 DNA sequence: TGCGCCAGCAGCCAAGATCCGGGACGGCGAGGCATCTATGGCTACACCTTC.

DNA for the CDR3: TGTGCTAGTGGGAAGGGACTAGCGGGAGATACGCAGTATTTT. Translating gives CASGKGLAGDTQYF. The genes are TRBV12-5 and TRBJ2-3, with 12 bases matching TRBD2. After removal of 6 bases from V and 5 bases from J, the junction contained 3 bases not matched to a gene. CDR3 length: 14 residues. In germline, CDR1 is LGHNT, CDR2 FRNRAP.

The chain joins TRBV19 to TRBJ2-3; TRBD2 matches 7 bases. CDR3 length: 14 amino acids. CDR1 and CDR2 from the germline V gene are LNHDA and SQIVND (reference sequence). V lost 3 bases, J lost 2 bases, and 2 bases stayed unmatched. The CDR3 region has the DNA TGTGCCAGTAGTATCGGGGGGAACACAGATACGCAGTATTTT. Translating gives CASSIGGNTDTQYF.

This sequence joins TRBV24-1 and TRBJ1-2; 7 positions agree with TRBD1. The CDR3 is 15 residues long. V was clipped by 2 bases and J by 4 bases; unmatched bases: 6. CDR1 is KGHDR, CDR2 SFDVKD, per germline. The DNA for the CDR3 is TGTGCCACCAGTGATTCTGCGCGGGACAGCTATGGCTACACCTTC. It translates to CATSDSARDSYGYTF.

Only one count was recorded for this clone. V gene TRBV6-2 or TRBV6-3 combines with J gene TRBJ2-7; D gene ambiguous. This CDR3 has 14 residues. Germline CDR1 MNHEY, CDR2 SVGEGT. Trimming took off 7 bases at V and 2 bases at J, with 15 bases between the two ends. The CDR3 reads CASTPGGVPYEQYF. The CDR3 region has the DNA TGTGCCAGCACCCCCGGTGGGGTCCCCTACGAGCAGTACTTC.

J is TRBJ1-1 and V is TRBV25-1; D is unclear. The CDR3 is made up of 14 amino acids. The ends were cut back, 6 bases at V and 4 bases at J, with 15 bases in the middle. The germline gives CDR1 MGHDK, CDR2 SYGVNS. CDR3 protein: CASSPIGRGTEAFF. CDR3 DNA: TGTGCCAGCAGCCCCATCGGACGAGGCACTGAAGCTTTCTTT. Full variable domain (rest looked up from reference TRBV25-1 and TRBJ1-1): EADIYQTPRYLVIGTGKKITLECSQTMGHDKMYWYQQDPGMELHLIHYSYGVNSTEKGDLSSESTVSRIRTEHFPLTLESARPSHTSQYLCASSPIGRGTEAFFGQGTRLTVV.

CDR3 sequence (DNA): TGTGCCAGCAGTTACTCGATGGAGCACCGCAGCTCCTACGAGCAGTACTTC. It codes for CASSYSMEHRSSYEQYF. The chain is built from TRBV6-2 or TRBV6-3 and TRBJ2-7; no definite D call. The germline V gene encodes CDR1 MNHEY and CDR2 SVGEGT. This CDR3 spans 17 amino acids. V dropped 0 bases and J dropped 0 bases, with 15 bases sitting between them.

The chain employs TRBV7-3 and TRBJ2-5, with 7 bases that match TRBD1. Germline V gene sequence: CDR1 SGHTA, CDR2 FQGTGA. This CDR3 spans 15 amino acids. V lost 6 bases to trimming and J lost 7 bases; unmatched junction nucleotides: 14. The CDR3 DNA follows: TGTGCCAGCAGTCCTAGGGGTAGACAGGGCGGGACCCAGTACTTC. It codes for CASSPRGRQGGTQYF.

The DNA for the CDR3 is TGCAGCGTTGACGTAGGGGCGTACTATGGCTACACCTTC. Its translation is CSVDVGAYYGYTF. The chain is built from TRBV29-1 and TRBJ1-2; weak D call: TRBD1 (5 bases). CDR1 and CDR2 (germline): SQVTM, ANQGSEA. The CDR3 is 13 residues long. Trimming pared 3 bases from V and 3 bases from J, leaving 11 bases between. Full variable domain (rest looked up from reference TRBV29-1 and TRBJ1-2): SAVISQKPSRDICQRGTSLTIQCQVDSQVTMMFWYRQQPGQSLTLIATANQGSEATYESGFVIDKFPISRPNLTFSTLTVSNMSPEDSSIYLCSVDVGAYYGYTFGSGTRLTVV.

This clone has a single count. The CDR3 DNA follows: TGTGCCAGCTTTAGCGGGAGGGTTTCTAGGGGAACCCAGTACTTC. This sequence encodes CASFSGRVSRGTQYF. The genes are TRBV2 and TRBJ2-5, with 11 bases identical to TRBD2. From germline, CDR1 is SNHLY and CDR2 FYNNEI. CDR3 length: 15 residues. The trim removed 8 bases at V and 8 bases at J, leaving 13 bases unmatched.

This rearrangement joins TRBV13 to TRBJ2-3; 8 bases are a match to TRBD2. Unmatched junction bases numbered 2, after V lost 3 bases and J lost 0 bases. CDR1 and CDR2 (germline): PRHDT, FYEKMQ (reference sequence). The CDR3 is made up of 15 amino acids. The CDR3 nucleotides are TGTGCCAGCAGCTTTGAGCGGGGGAGCACAGATACGCAGTATTTT. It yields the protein CASSFERGSTDTQYF.

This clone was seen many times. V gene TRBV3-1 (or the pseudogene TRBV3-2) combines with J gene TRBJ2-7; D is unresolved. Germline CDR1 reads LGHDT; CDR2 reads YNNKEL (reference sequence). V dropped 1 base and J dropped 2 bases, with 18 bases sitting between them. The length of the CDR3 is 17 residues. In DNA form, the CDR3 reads TGTGCCAGCAGCCAAGGCCCGGCGTCATCCATCCCCTACGAGCAGTACTTC. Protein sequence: CASSQGPASSIPYEQYF.

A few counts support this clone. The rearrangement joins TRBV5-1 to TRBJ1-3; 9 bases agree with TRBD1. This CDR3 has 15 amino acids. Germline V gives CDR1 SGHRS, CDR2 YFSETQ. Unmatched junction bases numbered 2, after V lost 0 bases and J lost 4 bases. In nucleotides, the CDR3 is TGCGCCAGCAGCTTGGAACAGGGGGCCGGAAACACCATATATTTT. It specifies CASSLEQGAGNTIYF.

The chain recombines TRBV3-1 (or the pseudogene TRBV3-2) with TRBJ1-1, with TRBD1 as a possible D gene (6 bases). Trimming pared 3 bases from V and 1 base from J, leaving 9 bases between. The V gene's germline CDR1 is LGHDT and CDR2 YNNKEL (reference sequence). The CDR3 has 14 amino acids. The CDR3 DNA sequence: TGTGCCAGCAGCCAGGGGGCCCGGAACACTGAAGCTTTCTTT. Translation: CASSQGARNTEAFF.

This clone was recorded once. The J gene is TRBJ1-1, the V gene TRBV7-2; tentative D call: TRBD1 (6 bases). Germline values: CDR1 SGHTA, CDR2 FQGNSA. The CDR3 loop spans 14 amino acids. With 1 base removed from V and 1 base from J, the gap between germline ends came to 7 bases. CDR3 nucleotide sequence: TGTGCCAGCAGCTTAGGGGACAAGAACACTGAAGCTTTCTTT. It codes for CASSLGDKNTEAFF.

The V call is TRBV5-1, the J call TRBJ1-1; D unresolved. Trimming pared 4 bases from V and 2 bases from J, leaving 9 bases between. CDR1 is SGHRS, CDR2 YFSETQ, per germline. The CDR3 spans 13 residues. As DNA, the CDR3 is TGCGCCAGCAGCCCGGCAATAAACACTGAAGCTTTCTTT. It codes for CASSPAINTEAFF.

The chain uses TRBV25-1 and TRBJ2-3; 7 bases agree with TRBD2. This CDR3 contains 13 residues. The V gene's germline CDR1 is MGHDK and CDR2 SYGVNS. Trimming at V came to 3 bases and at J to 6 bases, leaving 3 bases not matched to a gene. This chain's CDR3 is CASSDGRGDTQYF. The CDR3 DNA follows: TGTGCCAGCAGTGATGGGAGGGGTGATACGCAGTATTTT.

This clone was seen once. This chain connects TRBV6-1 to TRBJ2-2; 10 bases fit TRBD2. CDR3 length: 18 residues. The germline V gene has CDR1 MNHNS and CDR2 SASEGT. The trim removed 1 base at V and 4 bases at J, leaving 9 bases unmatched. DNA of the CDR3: TGTGCCAGCAGTGAAGACCAGCGGGAGGGCCGATTCACCGGGGAGCTGTTTTTT. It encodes CASSEDQREGRFTGELFF.